One and the same sample provided the 9 T cell receptor beta chains below, sequenced in a study of T cell responses to AZD1222 COVID-19 vaccine. Assay used: immunoSEQ multiplex PCR; TCRdb lists only in-frame clones, some missing. This sample has tens of thousands of clones, with 86% found just once. Sequences were derived from peripheral blood, sampled on day 0 of AZD1222 vaccination. Receptors were obtained from an adult in good health.

The J gene is TRBJ2-1, the V gene TRBV6-5; no clear D gene. Germline V gives CDR1 MNHEY, CDR2 SVGAGI. This CDR3 region has 14 residues. The germline V and J ends were trimmed by 0 bases and 6 bases, with 9 bases remaining between them. The CDR3 protein is CASSYSLQLNEQFF. CDR3 nucleotides: TGTGCCAGCAGTTACTCCCTACAACTCAATGAGCAGTTCTTC.

This clone has just one count. V is TRBV11-3 and J is TRBJ2-1, with a tentative D call TRBD2 (6 bases). Per the germline V gene, CDR1 is SGHNT and CDR2 is YENEEA. This CDR3 is 15 amino acids long. Trimming shortened V by 4 bases and J by 0 bases, and 10 bases separated the two germline ends. DNA for the CDR3: TGTGCCAGCAGCTCCGGGGGTAGCTCCTACAATGAGCAGTTCTTC. Encoded protein: CASSSGGSSYNEQFF. The full variable domain, rest sourced from reference TRBV11-3 and TRBJ2-1, is EAGVVQSPRYKIIEKKQPVAFWCNPISGHNTLYWYLQNLGQGPELLIRYENEEAVDDSQLPKDRFSAERLKGVDSTLKIQPAELGDSAVYLCASSSGGSSYNEQFFGPGTRLTVL.

This sequence joins TRBV4-3 and TRBJ2-7; tentatively, D is TRBD1 (6 bases). CDR1 is LGHNA, CDR2 YSLEER, per germline. CDR3 size: 14 residues. The ends were cut back, 3 bases at V and 6 bases at J, with 15 bases in the middle. The CDR3 spells CASSHSGVMGEQYF. Here the CDR3 DNA reads TGCGCCAGCAGCCATTCAGGGGTAATGGGCGAGCAGTACTTC.

The rearrangement uses TRBV7-6 and TRBJ1-1, with 7 bases identical to TRBD1. Trimming removed 2 bases from V and 2 bases from J; junction bases left unmatched: 14. The CDR3 is 18 residues long. Germline V CDR1 and CDR2: SGHVS, FNYEAQ. CDR3 in amino acids: CASSLNWGQLTENTEAFF. CDR3 DNA sequence: TGTGCCAGCAGCTTAAATTGGGGACAGCTAACGGAAAACACTGAAGCTTTCTTT.

This clone was seen just once. The CDR3 sequence is CASSLQGLNTGELFF. CDR3 in DNA: TGTGCCAGCAGCTTGCAGGGGCTAAACACCGGGGAGCTGTTTTTT. This sequence joins TRBV11-3 and TRBJ2-2; tentatively, D is TRBD1 (6 bases). The CDR3 is 15 amino acids. Trimming cost V 3 bases and J 2 bases, with 10 bases left between them. Germline CDR1 is SGHNT and CDR2 is YENEEA.

This chain uses TRBV6-2 or TRBV6-3 with TRBJ2-5; 10 positions match TRBD2. The V and J ends lost 0 bases and 5 bases, in that order; junction bases with no gene match: 3. This CDR3 is built from 15 residues. Germline CDR1 reads MNHEY; CDR2 reads SVGEGT. The CDR3 loop reads CASSYSASGSETQYF. DNA for the CDR3: TGTGCCAGCAGTTACTCAGCTAGCGGGAGTGAGACCCAGTACTTC.

The chain recombines TRBV11-3 with TRBJ2-2; possible D gene TRBD2, 5 bases. There are 14 residues in the CDR3. V was pared by 6 bases and J by 3 bases, with 11 bases between. Germline V gene sequence: CDR1 SGHNT, CDR2 YENEEA. CDR3 sequence (DNA): TGTGCCAGCAGTCGAACTAGGGACACCGGGGAGCTGTTTTTT. It translates to CASSRTRDTGELFF.

The J gene is TRBJ1-2, the V gene TRBV5-5; tentative D call: TRBD1 (5 bases). Germline CDR1 reads SGHKS; CDR2 reads YYEKEE (reference sequence). The germline V and J ends were trimmed by 5 bases and 5 bases, with 16 bases remaining between them. The CDR3 covers 14 residues. The DNA for the CDR3 is TGTGCCAGCAGGAGAGATTGGGGGGGTTATGGCTACACCTTC. The encoded protein is CASRRDWGGYGYTF.

V usage is TRBV29-1 and J usage is TRBJ2-7, with 8 bases matching TRBD1. J gave up 0 bases and V 6 bases, and 10 bases lay outside the gene matches. This CDR3 is built from 15 residues. CDR1 is SQVTM, CDR2 ANQGSEA, per germline. CDR3 nucleotide sequence: TGCAGCGTCGAAATACTTACAGGGGGCTCCTACGAGCAGTACTTC. This encodes CSVEILTGGSYEQYF.